Below, 17 T cell receptor beta chains from the same sample are listed, as sequenced in a study of OX40 agonist ivuxolimab in advanced cancers. Sequencing used immunoSEQ multiplex PCR; TCRdb keeps in-frame clones, though not all of them. The sample includes 7,500 to 9,500 clones, about 66% of them seen just once. The sequences come from CD4+ or CD8+ T cells sorted from blood, collected in a trial of the OX40 agonist ivuxolimab. Source of these receptors: an adult with an advanced solid tumor such as melanoma, head and neck, liver or kidney cancer.

The chain couples TRBV28 to TRBJ2-1; 12 bases line up with TRBD2. Germline CDR1 reads MDHEN; CDR2 reads SYDVKM. This CDR3 comprises 17 residues. With V trimmed by 3 bases and J by 6 bases, 9 bases remained unmatched. As DNA, the CDR3 is TGTGCCAGCAGTTTGTGGACTAGCGGGATAGGGGCCAATGAGCAGTTCTTC. Translation gives CASSLWTSGIGANEQFF. The entire variable domain, with the rest obtained from reference TRBV28 and TRBJ2-1, is as follows: DVKVTQSSRYLVKRTGEKVFLECVQDMDHENMFWYRQDPGLGLRLIYFSYDVKMKEKGDIPEGYSVSREKKERFSLILESASTNQTSMYLCASSLWTSGIGANEQFFGPGTRLTVL.

This chain uses TRBV10-3 with TRBJ1-4; 9 nucleotides align to TRBD1. In germline, CDR1 is ENHRY, CDR2 SYGVKD. The V and J ends lost 0 bases and 8 bases, in that order; junction bases with no gene match: 7. CDR3 length equals 16 residues. The CDR3: CAISESGGQGDEKLFF. Written as DNA, the CDR3 is TGTGCCATCAGTGAGTCGGGGGGACAGGGCGACGAAAAACTGTTTTTT.

The CDR3 loop reads CASRWTSGSYEQYF. The CDR3 DNA reads TGTGCCAGTAGGTGGACATCGGGCTCCTACGAGCAGTACTTC. The genes are TRBV19 and TRBJ2-7; D might be TRBD1 (5 bases). V was shortened by 6 bases and J by 0 bases, with 12 bases between the two germline ends. Looked up from germline, CDR1 is LNHDA and CDR2 is SQIVND (reference sequence). The CDR3 is 14 amino acids.

The chain couples TRBV2 to TRBJ1-4; TRBD1 is a possible D gene (5 bases). In germline, CDR1 is SNHLY, CDR2 FYNNEI. Trimming removed 4 bases from V and 1 base from J, with 10 bases in between. The CDR3 loop spans 15 amino acids. CDR3 loop: CASSVGGRTNEKLFF. The CDR3 region has the DNA TGTGCCAGCAGTGTGGGGGGTCGAACTAATGAAAAACTGTTTTTT.

In its sample, this clone was seen a few times. In nucleotides, the CDR3 is TGTGCCAGCATGGGGAACACTGAAGCTTTCTTT. Translated, it gives CASMGNTEAFF. The rearrangement uses TRBV2 and TRBJ1-1, with unresolved D. V dropped 7 bases and J dropped 1 base, with 4 bases sitting between them. CDR1 and CDR2 (germline): SNHLY, FYNNEI. CDR3 length equals 11 residues.

This clone ranks as medium-sized. The chain links TRBV13 to TRBJ2-1; the D gene is possibly TRBD2 (5 bases). Deletions cut 8 bases from V and 6 bases from J, with 23 bases between. The length of the CDR3 is 16 residues. The germline gives CDR1 PRHDT, CDR2 FYEKMQ (reference sequence). The CDR3 sequence: CASSHRTQWTSNEQFF. The DNA of the CDR3 is TGTGCCAGCTCCCACCGCACGCAATGGACTTCCAATGAGCAGTTCTTC.

The count of this clone is one. The J gene is TRBJ2-3, the V gene TRBV10-2, with a tentative D call TRBD1 (5 bases). V was shortened by 2 bases and J by 4 bases, with 13 bases between the two germline ends. Germline-derived CDR1 and CDR2 are WSHSY and SAAADI. This CDR3 spans 15 amino acids. CDR3 sequence reads: CASSEPLWGPDTQYF. In DNA form, the CDR3 reads TGCGCCAGCAGTGAGCCTCTCTGGGGCCCAGATACGCAGTATTTT.

There are many counts of this clone. V gene TRBV7-9 combines with J gene TRBJ2-7; 9 bases fit TRBD1. The CDR3 consists of 14 residues. Germline V gene lookup returns CDR1 SEHNR and CDR2 FQNEAQ (reference sequence). V lost 5 bases, J lost 7 bases, and 9 bases stayed unmatched. The DNA for the CDR3 is TGTGCCAGCAGCCTCACAGGGGGCGGTTGGGAGCAGTACTTC. Protein product: CASSLTGGGWEQYF.

V and J are TRBV11-2 and TRBJ2-5; maybe TRBD2 (5 bases). Trimming stripped 4 bases from V and 4 bases from J, with 16 bases between. Germline lookup yields CDR1 SGHAT and CDR2 FQNNGV. The CDR3 length is 15 residues. CDR3: CASSSPGRGRETQYF. The CDR3 DNA reads TGTGCCAGCAGCTCCCCAGGAAGAGGGAGAGAGACCCAGTACTTC.

This chain links TRBV6-1 with TRBJ1-5; possible D gene TRBD1, 5 bases. The V and J ends lost 8 bases and 0 bases respectively, with 11 bases between them. CDR1 is MNHNS, CDR2 SASEGT, per germline. The CDR3 covers 14 residues. This CDR3 is CASGDGYSNQPQHF. The CDR3 DNA reads TGTGCCAGCGGGGACGGCTATAGCAATCAGCCCCAGCATTTT.

The gene calls are TRBV13 and TRBJ2-6; tentative D call: TRBD1 (6 bases). V lost 4 bases and J 1 base, leaving 17 bases between the germline ends. The germline CDR1 and CDR2 sequences are PRHDT and FYEKMQ (reference sequence). The CDR3 runs 18 residues. This chain's CDR3 is CASSSNWDTGSGANVLTF. In DNA form, the CDR3 reads TGTGCCAGCAGCTCAAATTGGGACACGGGATCTGGGGCCAACGTCCTGACTTTC.

V and J are TRBV6-1 and TRBJ2-6; D unresolved. The germline V and J ends were trimmed by 7 bases and 0 bases, with 7 bases remaining between them. The CDR3 sequence is 14 residues long. Looked up from germline, CDR1 is MNHNS and CDR2 is SASEGT. The CDR3 loop is CASTRDSGANVLTF. CDR3 nucleotide sequence: TGTGCCAGCACTAGGGACTCTGGGGCCAACGTCCTGACTTTC.

This clone occurred a few times. The chain has TRBV15 and TRBJ2-3; D gene unclear. V was shortened by 0 bases and J by 4 bases, with 11 bases between the two germline ends. This CDR3 region has 15 residues. Germline CDR1 and CDR2: LNHNV and YYDKDF (reference sequence). This CDR3 reads CATSRDFEGSDTQYF. CDR3 DNA: TGTGCCACCAGCAGAGATTTTGAAGGTTCAGATACGCAGTATTTT.

This clone is labeled medium-sized. The chain is built from TRBV27 and TRBJ2-1; 15 bases are a match to TRBD2. The CDR3 runs 17 residues. Germline loops: CDR1 MNHEY, CDR2 SMNVEV (reference sequence). After removal of 4 bases from V and 7 bases from J, the junction contained 8 bases not matched to a gene. The CDR3 nucleotides are TGTGCCAGCAGTTCCTGGACTAGCGGGAGGGCCTTGAATGAGCAGTTCTTC. It codes for CASSSWTSGRALNEQFF.

The genes are TRBV11-1 and TRBJ1-2; unclear D gene. CDR3 length: 16 amino acids. Per germline, CDR1 SGHAT and CDR2 FQDESV (reference sequence). V lost 0 bases, J lost 0 bases, and 11 bases lay in between. CDR3 in DNA: TGTGCCAGCAGCTTAGCGTATAACAGAGCTAACTATGGCTACACCTTC. Protein sequence: CASSLAYNRANYGYTF. Variable domain in full (rest from reference TRBV11-1 and TRBJ1-2): EAEVAQSPRYKITEKSQAVAFWCDPISGHATLYWYRQILGQGPELLVQFQDESVVDDSQLPKDRFSAERLKGVDSTLKIQPAELGDSAMYLCASSLAYNRANYGYTFGSGTRLTVV.

This chain links TRBV6-1 with TRBJ2-3; D is ambiguous. The V end was cut by 2 bases, the J end by 3 bases, with 9 bases between. Per the germline V gene, CDR1 is MNHNS and CDR2 is SASEGT. The CDR3 sequence is 14 residues long. The CDR3 here is CASSEFSRTDTQYF. DNA for the CDR3: TGTGCCAGCAGTGAATTCTCACGGACAGATACGCAGTATTTT.

The gene calls are TRBV6-6 and TRBJ2-7; D is possibly TRBD1 (5 bases). CDR1 and CDR2 from the germline V gene are MNHNY and SVGAGI (reference sequence). V was clipped by 6 bases and J by 3 bases, with 9 bases between them. The CDR3 extends over 12 amino acids. The CDR3 region is CASSRDSYEQYF. In DNA, the CDR3 is TGTGCCAGCAGCCGTGACAGCTACGAGCAGTACTTC.